This note documents a single T cell receptor (beta chain) sequence. This entry belongs to a study of blood T cells in healthy people across ages. CDR3 length: 14 amino acids. Germline CDR1 and CDR2: SGHDN and FVKESK. Trimming removed 1 base from V and 4 bases from J, with 9 bases in between. It was with a sample-barcoded 5' primer and a J-beta primer mix that a second PCR of roughly 6 to 12 cycles was run. TCRdb used MiXCR to reprocess the 5' RACE reads, holding one entry per CDR3 protein. Of 920,000 or so distinct CDR3 sequences listed, 40% to 50% are singletons. This sequence joins TRBV14 and TRBJ2-3; TRBD2 is a possible D gene (6 bases). The source of this sequence is an older woman in good health. The sequenced material came from blood. CDR3 sequence (DNA): TGTGCCAGCAGCCAAGCGGGAGCTGCAGATACGCAGTATTTT. This sequence encodes CASSQAGAADTQYF.